This is a list of T cell receptor beta chains from one sample in a study of regulatory T cells in long-lasting Graves disease. One entry per CDR3 protein, called by TCRdb with MiXCR from the multiplex PCR reads. The table has 420,000 or so distinct CDR3 sequences, roughly a quarter seen once. This specimen consisted of peripheral blood mononuclear cells (PBMCs), obtained when the disease was refractory, from a patient treated with antithyroid drugs. These TCRs come from a female donor with Graves disease. Each CDR3 is given with its conserved first and last residue. A D gene is named only where the DNA matches it firmly. Clone size, where shown, is once, few, many, or a class for clones that have expanded.

NA	TRBV7-6	TRBJ2-3	NA	TGTGCCAGCAGCTTAGAACCGGGACAGCGGGCAGATACGCAGTATTTT	CASSLEPGQRADTQYF
NA	TRBV29-1	TRBJ2-5	many	TGCAGCGTTGGGGAGGCAGGAGGGGAGACCCAGTACTTC	CSVGEAGGETQYF
NA	TRBV2	TRBJ1-3	NA	TGTGCCAGCAGTGTGCCGGAGTTTAATGGTTCTGGAAACACCATATATTTT	CASSVPEFNGSGNTIYF
NA	TRBV28	TRBJ2-7	NA	TGTGCCAGCACCAAGGGGGGGGGGTCCCTCTACGAGCAGTACTTC	CASTKGGGSLYEQYF
NA	TRBV18	TRBJ2-1	few	TGTGCCAGCTCACCAACTGAAGGCGGCAATGAGCAGTTCTTC	CASSPTEGGNEQFF
NA	TRBV7-2	TRBJ1-5	NA	TGTGCCAGCAGCCCAACCCTAATCCAGCCCCAGCATTTT	CASSPTLIQPQHF
NA	TRBV12-3/TRBV12-4	TRBJ1-5	NA	TGTGCCAGCAGTTTAATTCGGGGGGAGACTCCCCAGCATTTT	CASSLIRGETPQHF
TRBD1	TRBV2	TRBJ2-1	NA	TGTGCCAGCGGACAGGCGAGCTCCTACAATGAGCAGTTCTTC	CASGQASSYNEQFF
TRBD1	TRBV12-3/TRBV12-4	TRBJ1-5	many	TGTGCCAGCAGCCAAGGACAGGGGGGAAATCAGCCCCAGCATTTT	CASSQGQGGNQPQHF
TRBD1	TRBV19	TRBJ1-2	NA	TGTGCCAGTAGCCGAGACATGGACAGGGGGCAAGGCTACACCTTC	CASSRDMDRGQGYTF
NA	TRBV19	TRBJ2-2	NA	TGTGCCAGTAGTATTAGGAGGGGCAGGAACACCGGGGAGCTGTTTTTT	CASSIRRGRNTGELFF
TRBD1	TRBV12-3/TRBV12-4	TRBJ2-2	NA	TGTGCCAGCAGCACGGACAGGGGCGGCGGGGAGCTGTTTTTT	CASSTDRGGGELFF
TRBD1	TRBV6-2/TRBV6-3	TRBJ1-4	NA	TGTGCCAGCTTCCAGGGACAGGGGTTTGAAAAACTGTTTTTT	CASFQGQGFEKLFF
TRBD1	TRBV5-6	TRBJ2-2	few	TGTGCCAGCCGGAGACAGGGCAATATCGGGGAGCTGTTTTTT	CASRRQGNIGELFF
TRBD2	TRBV5-1	TRBJ2-5	NA	TGCGCCAGCAGCTATACCGGGACTAGCGGGAGTGAGACCCAGTACTTC	CASSYTGTSGSETQYF
TRBD2	TRBV2	TRBJ2-7	many	TGTGCCAGCACCAAGGGACTAGCGGACCTCTACGAGCAGTACTTC	CASTKGLADLYEQYF
TRBD2	TRBV5-1	TRBJ2-2	NA	TGCGCCAGCAGCAAGCTAGCGGCAAACGCCGGGGAGCTGTTTTTT	CASSKLAANAGELFF
NA	TRBV3-1	TRBJ2-7	few	TGTGCCAGCAGCCAACGATCGGGCGAGCAGTACTTC	CASSQRSGEQYF
NA	TRBV11-2	TRBJ2-7	few	TGTGCCAGCAGCTTAGATGGGCAGCTCTACGAGCAGTACTTC	CASSLDGQLYEQYF
TRBD2	TRBV7-3	TRBJ2-5	once	TGTGCCAGCAGCACCTCAGGACTAGCGGAAGAGACCCAGTACTTC	CASSTSGLAEETQYF
NA	TRBV28	TRBJ1-1	many	TGTGCCAGCAGTCCCGAGAAATGGGTGACTGAAGCTTTCTTT	CASSPEKWVTEAFF
TRBD2	TRBV20-1	TRBJ2-7	NA	TGCAGTGCTAGGGAACAACTAGCGGGGGCGGGCGAGCAGTACTTC	CSAREQLAGAGEQYF